Presented here are 20 T cell receptor beta chains from one specimen sequenced in a study of shared clonotypes between healthy human individuals. Assay used: immunoSEQ multiplex PCR; TCRdb lists only in-frame clones, some missing. The table has approximately 2.3 million clones, approximately 93% seen once. Sequenced: naive CD4+ T cells from PBMCs. Subset indicated: CD45RA+ positively selected. The receptors originated from a man younger than 30 in good health. Some clones in this sample may be carry-over from other donors' samples.

V usage is TRBV7-9 and J usage is TRBJ2-7; 10 bases are shared with TRBD2. V was pared by 5 bases and J by 3 bases, with 13 bases of the junction left unmatched. This CDR3 has 17 residues. Germline V lookup: CDR1 SEHNR, CDR2 FQNEAQ (reference sequence). The CDR3 region has the DNA TGTGCCAGCAGCCATACCCCTAGCGGGAGAGAGGGCTACGAGCAGTACTTC. Encoded protein: CASSHTPSGREGYEQYF.

The V gene is TRBV6-5, the J gene TRBJ2-2, with a possible D match to TRBD2 (6 bases). CDR1 and CDR2 (germline): MNHEY, SVGAGI. This CDR3 is 15 amino acids long. V was cut by 7 bases and J by 7 bases, with 19 bases left in between. The CDR3 reads CASKGGGEADGELFF. The DNA of the CDR3 is TGTGCCAGCAAGGGTGGCGGGGAGGCGGACGGGGAGCTGTTTTTT.

In DNA, the CDR3 is TGCAGCGTGGCGGGCAGTGACACAGATACGCAGTATTTT. This translates into CSVAGSDTDTQYF. The rearrangement links TRBV29-1 to TRBJ2-3; maybe TRBD2 (5 bases). The CDR3 has 13 amino acids. The V and J ends lost 6 bases and 2 bases respectively, with 12 bases between them. Germline CDR1 and CDR2: SQVTM and ANQGSEA.

On this clone: The same CDR3 can be traced to other DNA sequences in this sample. This chain uses TRBV5-1 with TRBJ2-2, with 9 bases identical to TRBD2. This CDR3 comprises 16 residues. In germline, CDR1 is SGHRS, CDR2 YFSETQ. J was trimmed by 5 bases and V by 2 bases; bases with no gene match: 7. CDR3 region: CASSLLAGEGTGELFF. The CDR3 DNA reads TGCGCCAGCAGCTTATTAGCGGGAGAGGGGACCGGGGAGCTGTTTTTT. Using reference TRBV5-1 and TRBJ2-2 for the parts outside the CDR3, the full variable domain is KAGVTQTPRYLIKTRGQQVTLSCSPISGHRSVSWYQQTPGQGLQFLFEYFSETQRNKGNFPGRFSGRQFSNSRSEMNVSTLELGDSALYLCASSLLAGEGTGELFFGEGSRLTVL.

The chain links TRBV27 to TRBJ2-7; 7 positions match TRBD1. V lost 1 base to trimming and J lost 0 bases; unmatched junction nucleotides: 3. The germline CDR1 and CDR2 sequences are MNHEY and SMNVEV (reference sequence). The CDR3 has 15 amino acids. CDR3 coding DNA: TGTGCCAGCAGTTTATATCCAGGGGGCTCCTACGAGCAGTACTTC. Encoded protein: CASSLYPGGSYEQYF.

This clone was found once. The chain carries TRBV7-2 and TRBJ1-5, with TRBD1 as a possible D gene (5 bases). The CDR3 totals 17 residues. V gave up 2 bases and J gave up 6 bases, with 20 bases separating them. CDR1 and CDR2 (germline): SGHTA, FQGNSA. The CDR3 DNA sequence: TGTGCCAGCAGCTTATTCGCTGGGACGGTCGGGGCTCAGCCCCAGCATTTT. This translates into CASSLFAGTVGAQPQHF.

The chain links TRBV19 to TRBJ2-1, with TRBD2 identical over 12 bases. With 5 bases clipped from V and 8 bases from J, the junction kept 7 bases outside the gene matches. Germline V gene lookup returns CDR1 LNHDA and CDR2 SQIVND (reference sequence). The CDR3 has 15 amino acids. CDR3 nucleotides: TGTGCCAGTAGTCCTTCTAGCGGGGGGGGCCATGAGCAGTTCTTC. The encoded protein is CASSPSSGGGHEQFF.

The chain recombines TRBV5-6 with TRBJ2-3, with D hard to call. CDR1 is SGHDT, CDR2 YYEEEE, per germline. Trimming took 2 bases from V and 5 from J, leaving 3 bases between them. The CDR3 is 11 residues long. CDR3 in amino acids: CASSFRDTQYF. CDR3 nucleotides: TGTGCCAGCAGCTTCCGAGATACGCAGTATTTT.

The chain couples TRBV4-3 to TRBJ2-2, with a tentative D call TRBD1 (7 bases). The germline gives CDR1 LGHNA, CDR2 YSLEER. V dropped 0 bases and J dropped 5 bases, with 13 bases sitting between them. The CDR3 has 16 residues. In DNA, the CDR3 is TGCGCCAGCAGCCAAGATCTTGCGGGACAGACCGGGGAGCTGTTTTTT. Translation: CASSQDLAGQTGELFF.

The chain is built from TRBV7-2 and TRBJ2-3; possibly TRBD2 for D (5 bases). The CDR3 is made up of 12 amino acids. Germline CDR1 reads SGHTA; CDR2 reads FQGNSA. Trimming took 4 bases from V and 10 from J, leaving 12 bases between them. Here the CDR3 reads CASSSPGGPQYF. The DNA of the CDR3 is TGTGCCAGCAGCTCCCCCGGAGGTCCGCAGTATTTT.

CDR3 nucleotide sequence: TGTGCCAGCAGTGAAAGGCGAGGGGGCGCGTTGGGTACGCAGTATTTT. As protein: CASSERRGGALGTQYF. V usage is TRBV6-1 and J usage is TRBJ2-3; 7 bases are shared with TRBD1. V dropped 2 bases and J dropped 8; count of bases not matched to a gene: 13. This CDR3 is built from 16 residues. CDR1 is MNHNS, CDR2 SASEGT, per germline.

As to this clone: The junction does not match germline at one end; this may be a read error. The chain joins TRBV14 to TRBJ1-1, with D possibly being TRBD1 (6 bases). Germline V gene data show CDR1 as SGHDN and CDR2 as FVKESK. The CDR3 has 15 residues. Written as DNA, the CDR3 is TGTGCCAGCAGCCAAGATCGAAGGGGGAGGACTGAAGCTTTTTTT. Amino acids: CASSQDRRGRTEAFF.

The chain couples TRBV5-1 to TRBJ2-7; 13 bases match TRBD2. V lost 4 bases to trimming and J lost 2 bases; unmatched junction nucleotides: 9. Germline V gives CDR1 SGHRS, CDR2 YFSETQ. CDR3 length: 17 amino acids. The CDR3 nucleotides read TGCGCCAGCAGCCAAGGACTAGCGGGAGCAGGGGCCTACGAGCAGTACTTC. It yields the protein CASSQGLAGAGAYEQYF.

This chain uses TRBV5-8 with TRBJ2-5; D call uncertain. The CDR3 loop spans 13 amino acids. V gave up 6 bases and J gave up 2 bases, with 11 bases separating them. Germline V gene data show CDR1 as SGHTS and CDR2 as YDEGEE. CDR3: CASTLQRQETQYF. Written as DNA, the CDR3 is TGTGCCAGCACCCTTCAGCGACAAGAGACCCAGTACTTC.

This sequence joins TRBV28 and TRBJ1-4; TRBD1 aligns across 8 bases. The V gene end was trimmed by 4 bases and the J gene end by 6 bases; junction bases not matched to a gene: 7. CDR1 and CDR2 from the germline V gene are MDHEN and SYDVKM. CDR3 length: 15 residues. CDR3 nucleotide sequence: TGTGCCAGCAGTTCCGACAGGGGATGGGATGAAAAACTGTTTTTT. It codes for CASSSDRGWDEKLFF. The full variable domain, rest sourced from reference TRBV28 and TRBJ1-4, is DVKVTQSSRYLVKRTGEKVFLECVQDMDHENMFWYRQDPGLGLRLIYFSYDVKMKEKGDIPEGYSVSREKKERFSLILESASTNQTSMYLCASSSDRGWDEKLFFGSGTQLSVL.

This clone showed up just a few times. The chain carries TRBV28 and TRBJ1-1; D is undetermined. CDR3 length: 13 amino acids. Germline V gene data show CDR1 as MDHEN and CDR2 as SYDVKM. V was shortened by 6 bases and J by 1 base, with 9 bases between the two germline ends. The CDR3 bases are TGTGCCAGCAGACCCTCACCGAACACTGAAGCTTTCTTT. Residues: CASRPSPNTEAFF.

This rearrangement joins TRBV5-6 to TRBJ2-5, with D possibly TRBD1 on 6 matching bases. V gave up 0 bases and J gave up 0 bases, with 15 bases separating them. This CDR3 has 17 amino acids. The V gene's germline CDR1 is SGHDT and CDR2 YYEEEE. The CDR3, as DNA: TGTGCCAGCAGCTTGGACAGGGCCTTGCCGAACCAAGAGACCCAGTACTTC. It encodes CASSLDRALPNQETQYF.

This sequence joins TRBV28 and TRBJ2-7; the match to TRBD1 covers 12 bases. The junction had 9 bases not matched to a gene; V was cut back by 8 bases and J by 4 bases. There are 15 residues in the CDR3. Germline lookup yields CDR1 MDHEN and CDR2 SYDVKM. In DNA form, the CDR3 reads TGTGCCAGCGGGACAGGGGGCTGGGGGACTTACGAGCAGTACTTC. This gives the protein CASGTGGWGTYEQYF. The whole variable domain, remainder taken from reference TRBV28 and TRBJ2-7, is DVKVTQSSRYLVKRTGEKVFLECVQDMDHENMFWYRQDPGLGLRLIYFSYDVKMKEKGDIPEGYSVSREKKERFSLILESASTNQTSMYLCASGTGGWGTYEQYFGPGTRLTVT.

This chain connects TRBV28 to TRBJ1-1, with D uncertain. This CDR3 comprises 15 residues. CDR1 and CDR2 (germline): MDHEN, SYDVKM. V lost 0 bases to trimming and J lost 1 base, with 9 bases between them. The CDR3 reads CASSLWRKGNTEAFF. DNA of the CDR3: TGTGCCAGCAGTTTATGGCGGAAGGGGAACACTGAAGCTTTCTTT.

The rearrangement joins TRBV28 to TRBJ2-7, with D unclear. This CDR3 has 13 residues. V lost 5 bases and J lost 2, with 10 bases in between. CDR1 is MDHEN and CDR2 is SYDVKM in the germline V gene. DNA of the CDR3: TGTGCCAGCAGTATCCTAGGGACCTACGAGCAGTACTTC. The encoded protein is CASSILGTYEQYF.